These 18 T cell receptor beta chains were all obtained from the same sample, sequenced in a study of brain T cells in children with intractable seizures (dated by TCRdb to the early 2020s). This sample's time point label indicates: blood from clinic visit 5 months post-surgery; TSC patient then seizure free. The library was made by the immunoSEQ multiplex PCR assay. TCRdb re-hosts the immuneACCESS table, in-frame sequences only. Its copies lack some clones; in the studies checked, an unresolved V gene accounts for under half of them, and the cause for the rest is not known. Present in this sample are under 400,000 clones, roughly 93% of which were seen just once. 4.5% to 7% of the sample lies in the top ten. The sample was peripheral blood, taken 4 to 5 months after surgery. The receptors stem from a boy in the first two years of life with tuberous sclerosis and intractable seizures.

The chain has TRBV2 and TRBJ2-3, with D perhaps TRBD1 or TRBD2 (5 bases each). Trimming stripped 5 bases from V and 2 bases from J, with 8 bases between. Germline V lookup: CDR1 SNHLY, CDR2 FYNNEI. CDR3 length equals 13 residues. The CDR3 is CASSWGYTDTQYF. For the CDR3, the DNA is TGTGCCAGCAGTTGGGGGTACACAGATACGCAGTATTTT. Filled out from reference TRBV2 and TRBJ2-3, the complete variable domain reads EPEVTQTPSHQVTQMGQEVILRCVPISNHLYFYWYRQILGQKVEFLVSFYNNEISEKSEIFDDQFSVERPDGSNFTLKIRSTKLEDSAMYFCASSWGYTDTQYFGPGTRLTVL.

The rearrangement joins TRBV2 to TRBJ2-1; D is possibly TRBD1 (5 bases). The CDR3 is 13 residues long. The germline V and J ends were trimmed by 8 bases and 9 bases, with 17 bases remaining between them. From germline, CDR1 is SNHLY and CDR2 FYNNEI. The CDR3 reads CASPEDSFGEQFF. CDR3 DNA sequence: TGTGCCAGCCCCGAAGACAGCTTCGGTGAGCAGTTCTTC.

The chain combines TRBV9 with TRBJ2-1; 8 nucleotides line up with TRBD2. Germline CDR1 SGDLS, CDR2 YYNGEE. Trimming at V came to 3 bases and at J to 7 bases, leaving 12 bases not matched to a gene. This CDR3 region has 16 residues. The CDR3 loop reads CASSERVSGGLNEQFF. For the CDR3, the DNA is TGTGCCAGCAGCGAGAGGGTTTCGGGGGGGCTTAATGAGCAGTTCTTC.

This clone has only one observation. Here the CDR3 DNA reads TGCAGCGTTCTACAGGGGGAGAAAGTTCACAATGAGCAGTTCTTC. Protein product: CSVLQGEKVHNEQFF. The chain joins TRBV29-1 to TRBJ2-1; TRBD1 matches 8 bases. J lost 5 bases, V lost 5 bases, and 11 bases had no gene match. The CDR3 contains 15 residues. Per germline, CDR1 SQVTM and CDR2 ANQGSEA.

The CDR3 DNA follows: TGTGCCTGGAGTGTGGGGAAACAGGGTATAGAGCAGTACTTC. Translated, it gives CAWSVGKQGIEQYF. V usage is TRBV30 and J usage is TRBJ2-7; perhaps TRBD1 as D (6 bases). The germline CDR1 and CDR2 sequences are GTSNPN and SVGIG (reference sequence). Trimming took off 0 bases at V and 7 bases at J, with 16 bases between the two ends. The CDR3 totals 14 residues.

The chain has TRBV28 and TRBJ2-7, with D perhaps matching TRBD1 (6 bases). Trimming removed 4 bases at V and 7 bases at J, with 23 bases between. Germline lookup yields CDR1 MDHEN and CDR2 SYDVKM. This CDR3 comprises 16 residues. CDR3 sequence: CASSSPPARTDYEQYF. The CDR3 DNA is TGTGCCAGCAGTTCCCCCCCGGCCAGGACAGACTATGAGCAGTACTTC.

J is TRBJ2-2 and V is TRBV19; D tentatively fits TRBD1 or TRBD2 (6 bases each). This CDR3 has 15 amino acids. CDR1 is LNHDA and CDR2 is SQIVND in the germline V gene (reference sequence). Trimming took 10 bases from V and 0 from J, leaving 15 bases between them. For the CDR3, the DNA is TGTGCCACCCGGGGGCCAAGCGCGAACACCGGGGAGCTGTTTTTT. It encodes CATRGPSANTGELFF.

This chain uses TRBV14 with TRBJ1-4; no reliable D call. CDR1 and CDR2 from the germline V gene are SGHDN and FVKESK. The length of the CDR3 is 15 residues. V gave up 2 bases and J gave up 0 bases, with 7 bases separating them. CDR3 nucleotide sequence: TGTGCCAGCAGCCAAATAAGTCCAACTAATGAAAAACTGTTTTTT. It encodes CASSQISPTNEKLFF.

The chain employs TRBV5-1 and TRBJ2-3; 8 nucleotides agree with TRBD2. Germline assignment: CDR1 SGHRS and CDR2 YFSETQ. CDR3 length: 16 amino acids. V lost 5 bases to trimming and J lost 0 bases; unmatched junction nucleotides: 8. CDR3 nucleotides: TGCGCCAGCAGAACCGGCGGGGGGACTAGCACAGATACGCAGTATTTT. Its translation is CASRTGGGTSTDTQYF.

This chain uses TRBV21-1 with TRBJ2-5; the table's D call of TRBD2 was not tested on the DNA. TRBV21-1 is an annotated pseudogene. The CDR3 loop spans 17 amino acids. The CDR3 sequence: CASSECPRTSGEETQYF. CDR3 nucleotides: TGTGCCAGCAGCGAATGCCCTCGGACTAGCGGGGAAGAGACCCAGTACTTC.

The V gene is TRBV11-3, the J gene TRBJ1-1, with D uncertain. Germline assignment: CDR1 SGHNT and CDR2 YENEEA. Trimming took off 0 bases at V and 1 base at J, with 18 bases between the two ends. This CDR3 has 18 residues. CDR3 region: CASSLDWAGEGQNTEAFF. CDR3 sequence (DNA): TGTGCCAGCAGCTTAGATTGGGCGGGAGAAGGTCAGAACACTGAAGCTTTCTTT. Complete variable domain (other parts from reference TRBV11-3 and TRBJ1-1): EAGVVQSPRYKIIEKKQPVAFWCNPISGHNTLYWYLQNLGQGPELLIRYENEEAVDDSQLPKDRFSAERLKGVDSTLKIQPAELGDSAVYLCASSLDWAGEGQNTEAFFGQGTRLTVV.

CDR3 in DNA: TGTGCCAGTAGTTCTCCGGGACAGGCTGGCTACACCTTC. Protein sequence: CASSSPGQAGYTF. This chain links TRBV19 with TRBJ1-2; 8 positions match TRBD1. The CDR3 spans 13 residues. Germline CDR1 LNHDA, CDR2 SQIVND (reference sequence). The V segment lost 5 bases and the J segment 7 bases; nucleotides outside the gene matches: 6.

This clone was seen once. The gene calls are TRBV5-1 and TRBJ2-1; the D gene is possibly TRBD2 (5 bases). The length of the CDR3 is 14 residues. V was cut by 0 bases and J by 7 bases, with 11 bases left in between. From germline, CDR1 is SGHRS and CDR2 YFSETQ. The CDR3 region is CASSLGSTINEQFF. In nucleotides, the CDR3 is TGCGCCAGCAGCTTGGGGTCGACTATTAATGAGCAGTTCTTC.

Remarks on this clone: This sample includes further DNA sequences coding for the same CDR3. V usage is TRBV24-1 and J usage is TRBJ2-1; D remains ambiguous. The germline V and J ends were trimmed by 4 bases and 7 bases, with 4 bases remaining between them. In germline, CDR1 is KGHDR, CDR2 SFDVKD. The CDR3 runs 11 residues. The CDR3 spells CATSERNEQFF. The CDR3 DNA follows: TGTGCCACCAGTGAAAGGAATGAGCAGTTCTTC.

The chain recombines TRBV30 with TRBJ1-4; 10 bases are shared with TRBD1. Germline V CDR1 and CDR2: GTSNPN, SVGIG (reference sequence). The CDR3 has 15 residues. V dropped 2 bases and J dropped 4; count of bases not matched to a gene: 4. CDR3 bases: TGTGCCTGGAGTAGACAGGGGGCTGATAATGAAAAACTGTTTTTT. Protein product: CAWSRQGADNEKLFF.

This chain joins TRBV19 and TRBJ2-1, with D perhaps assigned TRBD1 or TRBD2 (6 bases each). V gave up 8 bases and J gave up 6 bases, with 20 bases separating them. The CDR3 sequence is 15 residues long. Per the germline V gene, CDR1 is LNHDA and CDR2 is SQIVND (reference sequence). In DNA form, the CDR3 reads TGTGCCAGTTCTACGATAGGAGGAGGGGGCAATGAGCAGTTCTTC. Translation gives CASSTIGGGGNEQFF.

The CDR3 DNA reads as TGTGCCAGCAGCTCACGCCGGGACACCAGGATAGTTAACTATGGCTACACCTTC. It specifies CASSSRRDTRIVNYGYTF. The V and J genes are TRBV7-8 and TRBJ1-2; possibly TRBD1 for D (6 bases). The V end lost 4 bases, the J end lost 1 base, and 22 bases lay between the germline ends. CDR3 size: 18 residues. The V gene's germline CDR1 is SGHVS and CDR2 FQNEAQ.

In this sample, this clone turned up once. For the CDR3, the DNA is TGTGCCTGGAGTATGGAGGGGAGGAACACTGAAGCTTTCTTT. Its protein is CAWSMEGRNTEAFF. This chain uses TRBV30 with TRBJ1-1; D is possibly TRBD1 (5 bases). This CDR3 is 14 amino acids long. CDR1 GTSNPN and CDR2 SVGIG come from the germline V gene (reference sequence). With 2 bases removed from V and 1 base from J, the gap between germline ends came to 11 bases.